The rows below give T cell receptor beta chains drawn from one sample of a study of CXCR3-negative and CXCR3-positive naive CD8 T cells. Each CDR3 protein gets one entry in TCRdb, which reprocessed the 5' RACE reads and gives no DNA. This sample contains around 6,000 distinct CDR3 sequences. Sequencing was performed on naive CXCR3- CD8+ T cells from blood. All receptors derive from a human donor in good health. Some clones in this sample may be carry-over from other donors' samples. CDR3s include the opening cysteine and the closing phenylalanine or tryptophan. Clone sizes are given selectively: once, few, many, or a class where the clone is expanded.

clone size	CDR3 length	V gene	J gene	CDR3 protein
NA	12	TRBV6-2/TRBV6-3	TRBJ2-7	CASSYDRDRQYF
medium-sized	12	TRBV12-5	TRBJ1-1	CASGWGGPEAFF
NA	16	TRBV4-1	TRBJ2-3	CASSTSGGSSTDTQYF
NA	13	TRBV29-1	TRBJ2-7	CSVERSAPYEQYF
medium-sized	15	TRBV9	TRBJ2-7	CASTPGTGFTYEQYF
NA	15	TRBV6-1	TRBJ2-7	CASSEGTGGVYEQYF
NA	13	TRBV15	TRBJ2-7	CATRNSGGDEQYF
medium-sized	16	TRBV20-1	TRBJ2-1	CSAIRQGRTSYNEQFF
NA	13	TRBV19	TRBJ1-1	CASQHLSDPGAFF
medium-sized	17	TRBV7-6	TRBJ2-1	CASSLSPGVSSYNEQFF
NA	12	TRBV12-3/TRBV12-4	TRBJ1-2	CASAGQLYGYTF
NA	15	TRBV18	TRBJ2-1	CASSPVNEGYNEQFF
medium-sized	17	TRBV4-3	TRBJ1-2	CASSQDHTRTPNYGYTF
medium-sized	13	TRBV6-6	TRBJ1-5	CASSWDSYQPQHF
NA	12	TRBV29-1	TRBJ2-1	CSALDSYNEQFF
medium-sized	17	TRBV20-1	TRBJ2-1	CSARDYRTVSSYNEQFF
NA	12	TRBV7-2	TRBJ2-3	CASSLIVDTQYF
medium-sized	16	TRBV28	TRBJ2-3	CASSLWRDSPTDTQYF
NA	15	TRBV9	TRBJ2-7	CASSGSRDRVGEQYF
NA	17	TRBV20-1	TRBJ2-7	CSARAGELSTHTYEQYF
medium-sized	14	TRBV18	TRBJ2-1	CASSPGTGYDEQFF
NA	13	TRBV6-2/TRBV6-3	TRBJ2-1	CASSPGGRWEQFF
NA	11	TRBV2	TRBJ2-7	CASYQPYEQYF
NA	12	TRBV29-1	TRBJ2-2	CSALGEAGELFF
NA	16	TRBV2	TRBJ2-5	CASSSTSGGAIKTQYF
medium-sized	13	TRBV20-1	TRBJ2-2	CSAILANTGELFF
NA	12	TRBV7-9	TRBJ2-7	CASSPTTYEQYF
NA	15	TRBV7-2	TRBJ2-3	CASSLTSGRADTQYF
NA	12	TRBV29-1	TRBJ2-1	CSPGTGGSEQFF
NA	17	TRBV7-3	TRBJ2-2	CASSPQTGFANTGELFF
NA	16	TRBV29-1	TRBJ2-2	CSVEDTGDSNTGELFF
NA	13	TRBV18	TRBJ2-1	CASSPPGYIEQFF
medium-sized	15	TRBV12-3/TRBV12-4	TRBJ2-3	CASTSGAGVTDTQYF
NA	11	TRBV29-1	TRBJ2-7	CSVEDPYEQYF
NA	13	TRBV29-1	TRBJ2-1	CSDSGSSYNEQFF
NA	15	TRBV18	TRBJ1-1	CASSPIFGADTEAFF
NA	14	TRBV14	TRBJ2-7	CASSQVGGQLEQYF
medium-sized	17	TRBV7-2	TRBJ1-2	CASSQIFRDAEVYGYTF
medium-sized	19	TRBV27	TRBJ1-6	CASSLSIRRVSSYNSPLHF
medium-sized	12	TRBV7-9	TRBJ2-1	CASSEESGEQFF
medium-sized	17	TRBV18	TRBJ1-1	CASSRIGTGAPNTEAFF
NA	17	TRBV3-1	TRBJ1-1	CASSQLPRAVNSPEAFF
NA	11	TRBV5-1	TRBJ2-7	CASSSSYEQYF
NA	12	TRBV12-3/TRBV12-4	TRBJ2-7	CATGTGVYEQYF
NA	14	TRBV27	TRBJ1-2	CASSSISSGLGYTF
medium-sized	15	TRBV15	TRBJ2-3	CATSRDRDLEDTQYF
NA	16	TRBV12-5	TRBJ2-2	CASGPGQGLNTGELFF
NA	12	TRBV29-1	TRBJ2-1	CSVEIAGDEQFF